The rows below give T cell receptor beta chains drawn from one sample of a study of T-cell reconstitution after alpha-beta-depleted transplantation in children. TCRdb analysed the PCR reads with MiXCR anew, one entry per CDR3 protein. The sample yields fewer than 550,000 distinct CDR3 sequences, approximately 10% seen once. Here the sequenced sample was PBMCs from the stem cell graft donor, taken from the stem cell graft. The receptor set was obtained from a human donor who donated a stem cell graft to a child with acute myeloid leukemia. Both conserved end residues are part of each CDR3. D genes are given only for firm matches.

TRBV29-1	TRBD2	TRBJ2-3	CSVEGTSGGATDTQYF
TRBV6-5	.	TRBJ2-7	CASSYGEGGVYEQYF
TRBV20-1	TRBD1	TRBJ1-1	CSAGTGSLNTEAFF
TRBV20-1	TRBD2	TRBJ2-7	CSARDRASGTPYEQYF
TRBV7-6	.	TRBJ1-2	CASSLQGGGNYGYTF
TRBV5-1	.	TRBJ2-2	CASTPRPGTNGELFF
TRBV6-1	TRBD2	TRBJ2-7	CASMGLAGVKEQYF
TRBV12-3/TRBV12-4	.	TRBJ2-6	CASSLSAGANVLTF
TRBV7-8	.	TRBJ1-5	CASSPRDLSQPQHF
TRBV29-1	TRBD2	TRBJ2-3	CSVEGGTSGSTDTQYF
TRBV7-7	.	TRBJ2-2	CASSLAAWDGELFF
TRBV27	.	TRBJ2-7	CASSSGSVGEQYF
TRBV15	TRBD2	TRBJ2-1	CATSSPGAGGLGKEQFF
TRBV18	TRBD1	TRBJ2-7	CASLETGASDEQYF
TRBV20-1	.	TRBJ2-3	CSASRGDTQYF
TRBV5-6	.	TRBJ2-7	CASSLLGANEQYF
TRBV12-3/TRBV12-4	.	TRBJ2-3	CASSRDPDTQYF
TRBV2	.	TRBJ2-3	CASSRGVDTDTQYF
TRBV20-1	.	TRBJ2-5	CSARDTSVGTQYF
TRBV29-1	TRBD1	TRBJ1-4	CSVEDRAGGTEKLFF
TRBV20-1	TRBD2	TRBJ2-1	CSARDPVAGGRNEQFF
TRBV6-1	.	TRBJ1-5	CASSGTGSNQPQHF
TRBV11-2	.	TRBJ2-5	CASSFGGDETQYF
TRBV5-1	TRBD2	TRBJ2-1	CASSRTSGGSSYNEQFF
TRBV18	.	TRBJ1-6	CASSPRFHYNSPLHF
TRBV9	.	TRBJ2-7	CASSVGGDSRPYEQYF
TRBV6-5	TRBD2	TRBJ2-6	CASSYGLAGNSGANVLTF
TRBV27	.	TRBJ2-7	CASSLRLAYEQYF
TRBV7-8	.	TRBJ1-2	CASSSPREGGFGYTF
TRBV10-2	.	TRBJ2-1	CASSENTGVGEQFF
TRBV6-2/TRBV6-3	.	TRBJ2-7	CASARLAYEQYF
TRBV20-1	TRBD2	TRBJ2-1	CSATRLAGAGEQFF
TRBV7-2	.	TRBJ2-3	CAGSRDRDTQYF
TRBV7-3	TRBD2	TRBJ2-5	CASSLSPGGGQETQYF
TRBV7-2	TRBD2	TRBJ2-1	CASSLRGGSSYNEQFF
TRBV19	TRBD2	TRBJ2-3	CASKRAGASTDTQYF
TRBV10-3	TRBD1	TRBJ2-1	CAIGDRGAYNEQFF
TRBV20-1	TRBD2	TRBJ2-1	CSARDPSGPGEQFF
TRBV7-2	.	TRBJ2-7	CASSAHSEEQYF
TRBV27	.	TRBJ2-1	CASRDRGTFNEQFF
TRBV12-3/TRBV12-4	TRBD1	TRBJ2-7	CASSFVQGAYEQYF
TRBV20-1	TRBD1	TRBJ2-5	CSAGYRGRETQYF
TRBV5-1	.	TRBJ1-2	CASSRDTGLYGYTF
TRBV7-2	TRBD1	TRBJ2-6	CASLRGPQGANVLTF
TRBV5-1	.	TRBJ1-6	CASSLRIGGDSPLHF
TRBV11-1	TRBD2	TRBJ2-1	CASSPKRTGASGRTQGEQFF
TRBV7-9	.	TRBJ2-1	CASSHRDGLFDEQFF
TRBV7-2	TRBD1	TRBJ1-1	CASSFRQGGNTEAFF
TRBV7-9	.	TRBJ2-2	CASSFYSSTGELFF
TRBV7-9	TRBD1	TRBJ2-3	CASPQTGGSADTQYF